Presented here are 21 T cell receptor beta chains from one specimen sequenced in a study of graft-versus-host responses after intestinal transplantation. These TCRs are of unknown antigen specificity. Assay: immunoSEQ multiplex PCR; the TCRdb copy retains only in-frame clones and omits some. The sample records some 120,000 clones, 90% being singletons. The source material was unstimulated CD4+ T cells sorted from spleen or lymph node cells, sampled before intestinal transplant. These receptors all come from a human donor who received an intestinal transplant.

The chain links TRBV6-5 to TRBJ1-3, with D unclear. CDR3 length equals 14 residues. V was cut by 6 bases and J by 2 bases, with 11 bases left in between. Germline V gene data show CDR1 as MNHEY and CDR2 as SVGAGI. Here the CDR3 DNA reads TGTGCCAGCAGCCTCGACAAAACTGGAAACACCATATATTTT. Its translation: CASSLDKTGNTIYF.

The rearrangement joins TRBV21-1 to TRBJ2-7; the table assigns TRBD1, which was not confirmed against the DNA. TRBV21-1 is annotated as a pseudogene. The CDR3 spans 16 residues. The CDR3 loop reads CASSKEKGTESYEQYF. The DNA of the CDR3 is TGTGCCAGCAGCAAAGAAAAGGGGACAGAGAGCTACGAGCAGTACTTC.

CDR3 nucleotides: TGTGCCAGCAGTGTTCGACAGGGAGAGGCCAATGAGCAGTTCTTC. Its protein product is CASSVRQGEANEQFF. The rearrangement uses TRBV6-1 and TRBJ2-1; TRBD1 matches at 7 bases. V lost 4 bases and J lost 6; bases outside the gene matches: 9. Germline loops: CDR1 MNHNS, CDR2 SASEGT. This CDR3 has 15 amino acids.

The chain's CDR3 is CASSSTRNRGPTRYGYTF. The CDR3, as DNA: TGTGCCAGCAGCTCGACCCGAAACAGGGGGCCAACTAGGTATGGCTACACCTTC. The chain employs TRBV5-6 and TRBJ1-2; TRBD1 aligns across 9 bases. Per germline, CDR1 SGHDT and CDR2 YYEEEE. The V and J ends lost 3 bases and 5 bases, in that order; junction bases with no gene match: 17. CDR3 length: 18 amino acids.

The rearrangement joins TRBV20-1 to TRBJ1-2; D is possibly TRBD1 (5 bases). Germline assignment: CDR1 DFQATT and CDR2 SNEGSKA (reference sequence). The V end was cut by 6 bases, the J end by 6 bases, with 11 bases between. CDR3 length equals 11 residues. This chain's CDR3 is CSAGPGDGYTF. CDR3 nucleotide sequence: TGCAGTGCGGGGCCGGGGGATGGCTACACCTTC.

The V and J genes are TRBV11-1 and TRBJ2-2, with TRBD2 matching 9 bases. Trimming removed 5 bases from V and 8 bases from J; junction bases left unmatched: 12. The CDR3 runs 16 residues. Germline V gene lookup returns CDR1 SGHAT and CDR2 FQDESV (reference sequence). The CDR3 loop is CASSAGSSGSVGELFF. In DNA, the CDR3 is TGTGCCAGCAGCGCGGGGAGTAGCGGGAGCGTTGGGGAGCTGTTTTTT.

The chain uses TRBV5-4 and TRBJ2-1, with 10 bases identical to TRBD2. CDR1 and CDR2 (germline): SGHNT, YYREEE (reference sequence). CDR3 length equals 17 residues. Trimming cost V 4 bases and J 7 bases; bases outside gene matches: 14. CDR3 in DNA: TGTGCCAGCAGCCAAGTAAGAGCGGGGGGGCCGGTAAATGAGCAGTTCTTC. This gives the protein CASSQVRAGGPVNEQFF.

The genes are TRBV5-4 and TRBJ2-7; the match to TRBD1 covers 9 bases. There are 16 residues in the CDR3. Germline V gives CDR1 SGHNT, CDR2 YYREEE (reference sequence). V was clipped by 4 bases and J by 7 bases; unmatched bases: 15. CDR3 sequence: CASSAPGVQGAGEQYF. The CDR3 DNA is TGTGCCAGCAGCGCCCCCGGGGTACAGGGGGCTGGAGAGCAGTACTTC. Together with reference TRBV5-4 and TRBJ2-7, the CDR3 gives the full variable domain: ETGVTQSPTHLIKTRGQQVTLRCSSQSGHNTVSWYQQALGQGPQFIFQYYREEENGRGNFPPRFSGLQFPNYSSELNVNALELDDSALYLCASSAPGVQGAGEQYFGPGTRLTVT.

V gene TRBV9 combines with J gene TRBJ1-3; a weak D match, TRBD1 (5 bases). V lost 4 bases and J 0 bases, leaving 17 bases between the germline ends. Looked up from germline, CDR1 is SGDLS and CDR2 is YYNGEE. This CDR3 has 17 residues. The CDR3 region is CASSPTPAGYSGNTIYF. As DNA, the CDR3 is TGTGCCAGCAGCCCTACCCCGGCAGGGTACTCTGGAAACACCATATATTTT.

The CDR3 nucleotides are TGCGCCAGCAGAAGCAGGTCTACCACAGATACGCAGTATTTT. It yields the protein CASRSRSTTDTQYF. The chain uses TRBV5-1 and TRBJ2-3; D remains ambiguous. Germline lookup yields CDR1 SGHRS and CDR2 YFSETQ. CDR3 size: 14 residues. V was pared by 5 bases and J by 2 bases, with 12 bases between.

This rearrangement joins TRBV5-1 to TRBJ2-3; TRBD2 matches at 8 bases. The CDR3 sequence is 15 residues long. Germline CDR1 is SGHRS and CDR2 is YFSETQ. Trimming at V came to 4 bases and at J to 4 bases, leaving 8 bases not matched to a gene. The CDR3 DNA sequence: TGCGCCAGCAGCGCTGGGCGGGGGGTGGCAGATACGCAGTATTTT. This translates into CASSAGRGVADTQYF.

This clone was counted only a few times. V gene TRBV5-1 combines with J gene TRBJ1-2; the match to TRBD1 covers 7 bases. The CDR3 has 13 amino acids. V trimming: 5 bases; J trimming: 8 bases; junction bases outside the gene matches: 9. The germline V gene encodes CDR1 SGHRS and CDR2 YFSETQ. This CDR3 reads CASSPNRGLGYTF. In nucleotides, the CDR3 is TGCGCCAGCAGTCCGAATAGGGGGCTCGGCTACACCTTC.

This rearrangement joins TRBV19 to TRBJ2-1; 8 bases are shared with TRBD2. Germline lookup yields CDR1 LNHDA and CDR2 SQIVND (reference sequence). The CDR3 is made up of 11 amino acids. V gave up 6 bases and J gave up 16 bases; unmatched junction bases: 8. CDR3 DNA sequence: TGTGCCAGTAGGTCTGGCGGGAGGCTATTCTTC. Its protein product is CASRSGGRLFF.

The chain couples TRBV5-1 to TRBJ2-5, with TRBD1 as a possible D gene (7 bases). The CDR3 extends over 16 amino acids. V was trimmed by 3 bases and J by 1 base, leaving 16 bases between them. The germline V gene encodes CDR1 SGHRS and CDR2 YFSETQ. CDR3: CASSWGVDRAQETQYF. The CDR3 DNA reads as TGCGCCAGCAGCTGGGGGGTAGACAGGGCCCAAGAGACCCAGTACTTC. The variable domain in full, with the rest retrieved from reference TRBV5-1 and TRBJ2-5, is KAGVTQTPRYLIKTRGQQVTLSCSPISGHRSVSWYQQTPGQGLQFLFEYFSETQRNKGNFPGRFSGRQFSNSRSEMNVSTLELGDSALYLCASSWGVDRAQETQYFGPGTRLLVL.

This chain joins TRBV27 and TRBJ2-7; perhaps TRBD2 as D (7 bases). V was pared by 2 bases and J by 2 bases, with 13 bases between. This CDR3 contains 15 residues. CDR1 is MNHEY and CDR2 is SMNVEV in the germline V gene (reference sequence). The CDR3 sequence is CASSLRRGGPYEQYF. CDR3 nucleotides: TGTGCCAGCAGTTTAAGGAGGGGGGGCCCCTACGAGCAGTACTTC.

The rearrangement joins TRBV11-2 to TRBJ2-5, with 7 bases lining up with TRBD2. CDR3 length equals 14 residues. The germline V gene has CDR1 SGHAT and CDR2 FQNNGV. The V and J ends lost 5 bases and 7 bases, in that order; junction bases with no gene match: 10. The CDR3 DNA sequence: TGTGCCAGCAGCCCGGCGATGGCGGGGGTGACCCAGTACTTC. Protein sequence: CASSPAMAGVTQYF. Filled out from reference TRBV11-2 and TRBJ2-5, the complete variable domain reads EAGVAQSPRYKIIEKRQSVAFWCNPISGHATLYWYQQILGQGPKLLIQFQNNGVVDDSQLPKDRFSAERLKGVDSTLKIQPAKLEDSAVYLCASSPAMAGVTQYFGPGTRLLVL.

This sequence joins TRBV7-2 and TRBJ2-5; no firm D call. The CDR3 extends over 13 amino acids. From germline, CDR1 is SGHTA and CDR2 FQGNSA. Trimming took off 1 base at V and 6 bases at J, with 9 bases between the two ends. This chain's CDR3 is CASSLGPAKTQYF. The CDR3 nucleotides read TGTGCCAGCAGCTTAGGGCCCGCAAAGACCCAGTACTTC.

This chain joins TRBV7-3 and TRBJ2-1; TRBD1 agrees at 10 bases. Looked up from germline, CDR1 is SGHTA and CDR2 is FQGTGA. The J segment lost 9 bases and the V segment lost 5 bases, leaving 7 bases of the junction unmatched. This CDR3 has 14 amino acids. The CDR3 nucleotides are TGTGCCAGCAGCCCCCCCGGGACAGGGGTTGAGCAGTTCTTC. This encodes CASSPPGTGVEQFF.

The chain is built from TRBV19 and TRBJ1-5; TRBD1 matches at 8 bases. Germline values: CDR1 LNHDA, CDR2 SQIVND (reference sequence). The V segment lost 3 bases and the J segment 3 bases; nucleotides outside the gene matches: 7. The CDR3 consists of 16 residues. The CDR3 here is CASSMIRGLNNQPQHF. The CDR3 DNA reads TGTGCCAGTAGTATGATCAGGGGGCTGAACAATCAGCCCCAGCATTTT.

This rearrangement joins TRBV7-3 to TRBJ1-1; D is unresolved. CDR3 length: 12 amino acids. Looked up from germline, CDR1 is SGHTA and CDR2 is FQGTGA. Here the CDR3 DNA reads TGTGTTTTCGACCGAGCGGACACTGAAGCTTTCTTT. This codes for CVFDRADTEAFF.

The chain combines TRBV5-1 with TRBJ2-2; TRBD1 matches at 7 bases. The J segment lost 1 base and the V segment lost 3 bases, leaving 3 bases of the junction unmatched. This CDR3 has 15 amino acids. CDR1 is SGHRS, CDR2 YFSETQ, per germline. CDR3 protein: CASSSTGMNTGELFF. CDR3 DNA sequence: TGCGCCAGCAGCTCGACAGGGATGAACACCGGGGAGCTGTTTTTT.